The rows below give T cell receptor beta chains drawn from one sample of a study of CD8+ T cells in alopecia areata. Profiled with immunoSEQ multiplex PCR; TCRdb holds only in-frame clones, not every one. The sample has some 180,000 clones, around 63% seen once; the top ten hold over 1.5%. The specimen was CD4+ T cells sorted from blood, collected at week 0. The receptors were gathered from a human donor with alopecia areata. The CDR3 runs from the conserved cysteine through the conserved F or W. The D gene is left open where the match is weak.

d_gene	v_gene	j_gene	CDR3aa	CDR3nt
-	TRBV9	TRBJ2-7	CASDRRDHEQYF	TGTGCCAGCGACAGGCGGGACCACGAGCAGTACTTC
-	TRBV18	TRBJ1-1	CASSPSTGADTEAFF	TGTGCCAGCTCTCCCTCGACGGGGGCAGACACTGAAGCTTTCTTT
-	TRBV5-6	TRBJ2-5	CASASGLETQYF	TGTGCCTCCGCGAGCGGGCTGGAGACCCAGTACTTC
-	TRBV4-1	TRBJ1-6	CASSQDRTGENSPLHF	TGCGCCAGCAGCCAAGATAGGACGGGGGAAAATTCACCCCTCCACTTT
-	TRBV5-1	TRBJ2-3	CASSLGLSTDTQYF	TGCGCCAGCAGCCTGGGCCTCAGTACAGATACGCAGTATTTT
-	TRBV6-5	TRBJ1-2	CASSYSGSTTGHGYTF	TGTGCCAGCAGTTACTCGGGCTCGACGACAGGTCATGGCTACACCTTC
-	TRBV6-4	TRBJ2-3	CASSLSSTDTQYF	TGTGCCAGCTCGCTTTCTAGCACAGATACGCAGTATTTT
-	TRBV11-2	TRBJ2-3	CASSPGTADTQYF	TGTGCCAGCAGCCCCGGGACTGCAGATACGCAGTATTTT
TRBD2	TRBV5-1	TRBJ2-1	CASAAGGPSEQFF	TGCGCCAGCGCTGCGGGGGGGCCTAGTGAGCAGTTCTTC
-	TRBV14	TRBJ2-5	CASSAGETQYF	TGTGCCAGCAGTGCGGGAGAGACCCAGTACTTC